The 14 T cell receptor beta chains below come from one sample, sequenced in a study of T cells in narcolepsy. Clones were read by immunoSEQ multiplex PCR, and TCRdb kept only the in-frame ones, dropping some. The repertoire holds 25,000 to 35,000 clones, with roughly 78% as singletons. Sequencing was done on a sample of memory (CD45RA-) CD4+ T cells from blood. The receptors come from a human donor in good health.

The chain is built from TRBV29-1 and TRBJ2-3; TRBD2 agrees at 8 bases. Per the germline V gene, CDR1 is SQVTM and CDR2 is ANQGSEA. V trimming: 5 bases; J trimming: 4 bases; junction bases outside the gene matches: 5. The CDR3 totals 13 residues. CDR3 coding DNA: TGCAGCGTTACTAGCGGAAGGGCAGATACGCAGTATTTT. Its translation is CSVTSGRADTQYF.

This CDR3 reads CASSRVKGGALETQYF. In DNA, the CDR3 is TGTGCCAGCAGCCGCGTTAAAGGGGGTGCCCTCGAGACCCAGTACTTC. This rearrangement joins TRBV6-6 to TRBJ2-5; D is perhaps TRBD1 (6 bases). CDR3 length equals 16 residues. With 6 bases removed from V and 5 bases from J, the gap between germline ends came to 22 bases. The germline gives CDR1 MNHNY, CDR2 SVGAGI (reference sequence).

The genes are TRBV5-1 and TRBJ2-6; tentative D call: TRBD2 (5 bases). Germline V gene lookup returns CDR1 SGHRS and CDR2 YFSETQ. Trimming removed 0 bases at V and 1 base at J, with 14 bases between. The CDR3 spans 18 residues. CDR3 residues: CASSLGPGKSSGANVLTF. The DNA of the CDR3 is TGCGCCAGCAGCTTGGGCCCCGGGAAGAGTTCTGGGGCCAACGTCCTGACTTTC. Looking up the rest from reference TRBV5-1 and TRBJ2-6 gives the full variable domain: KAGVTQTPRYLIKTRGQQVTLSCSPISGHRSVSWYQQTPGQGLQFLFEYFSETQRNKGNFPGRFSGRQFSNSRSEMNVSTLELGDSALYLCASSLGPGKSSGANVLTFGAGSRLTVL.

The chain employs TRBV28 and TRBJ2-4, with 11 bases matching TRBD1. From germline, CDR1 is MDHEN and CDR2 SYDVKM. The CDR3 spans 19 residues. Germline trimming cut 4 bases from V and 0 bases from J; bases unmatched to any gene: 11. The CDR3 reads CASSSGQGAFKIAKNIQYF. The CDR3 DNA follows: TGTGCCAGCAGTTCCGGACAGGGGGCGTTTAAAATAGCCAAAAACATTCAGTACTTC.

V gene TRBV28 combines with J gene TRBJ1-4; D is perhaps TRBD1 (5 bases). V was clipped by 1 base and J by 8 bases, with 11 bases between them. Germline CDR1 and CDR2: MDHEN and SYDVKM. The CDR3 totals 14 residues. CDR3 bases: TGTGCCAGCAGTTTATTGGACGGGGGGGAAAAACTGTTTTTT. It codes for CASSLLDGGEKLFF.

In the case of this clone: Other nucleotide sequences in the sample specify the same CDR3. The genes are TRBV21-1 and TRBJ2-5; TRBD2 is the table's D call and was not checked against the DNA. TRBV21-1 is shown as a pseudogene. The CDR3 extends over 17 amino acids. CDR3 loop: CASSTFRTGLAGGPKYF. In DNA form, the CDR3 reads TGTGCCAGCAGTACCTTCCGTACGGGACTAGCGGGAGGCCCCAAATACTTC.

This chain links TRBV7-2 with TRBJ1-1, with 10 bases identical to TRBD1. CDR1 and CDR2 (germline): SGHTA, FQGNSA. The V and J ends lost 5 bases and 8 bases, in that order; junction bases with no gene match: 11. This CDR3 is 15 amino acids long. The CDR3, as DNA: TGTGCCAGCAGCATACCACCGGGACAGGGGTCCGAAGCTTTCTTT. Protein sequence: CASSIPPGQGSEAFF.

This clone was picked up a small number of times. The gene calls are TRBV6-1 and TRBJ2-2; D ambiguous. Looked up from germline, CDR1 is MNHNS and CDR2 is SASEGT. Trimming shortened V by 7 bases and J by 2 bases, and 11 bases separated the two germline ends. CDR3 size: 14 residues. The DNA for the CDR3 is TGTGCCAGCATTCTGGCAGCCAACACCGGGGAGCTGTTTTTT. It codes for CASILAANTGELFF.

The rearrangement uses TRBV6-4 and TRBJ2-7; TRBD2 agrees at 10 bases. Germline CDR1 reads MRHNA; CDR2 reads SNTAGT. The CDR3 extends over 14 amino acids. With 9 bases clipped from V and 2 bases from J, the junction kept 7 bases outside the gene matches. This chain's CDR3 is CARWGTSVPYEQYF. CDR3 coding DNA: TGTGCCAGATGGGGGACTAGCGTGCCCTACGAGCAGTACTTC.

This clone appeared once. The chain combines TRBV20-1 with TRBJ2-1; D unclear. The germline CDR1 and CDR2 sequences are DFQATT and SNEGSKA (reference sequence). This CDR3 has 11 amino acids. The germline V and J ends were trimmed by 1 base and 5 bases, with 3 bases remaining between them. The CDR3 bases are TGCAGTGCTAGAGGGAACAATGAGCAGTTCTTC. Its protein product is CSARGNNEQFF.

This rearrangement joins TRBV4-1 to TRBJ2-7; D possibly corresponds to TRBD1 (6 bases). Germline lookup yields CDR1 MGHRA and CDR2 YSYEKL. V was cut by 2 bases and J by 5 bases, with 13 bases left in between. The CDR3 totals 14 residues. The CDR3 loop is CASSQPTGSNEQYF. The CDR3 coding sequence is TGCGCCAGCAGCCAACCCACAGGGTCGAACGAGCAGTACTTC.

This chain links TRBV5-4 with TRBJ1-1; D not resolved. Trimming took off 0 bases at V and 6 bases at J, with 6 bases between the two ends. This CDR3 spans 12 amino acids. The germline CDR1 and CDR2 sequences are SGHNT and YYREEE (reference sequence). DNA of the CDR3: TGTGCCAGCAGCTTGGATGGCCCTGAAGCTTTCTTT. Its translation is CASSLDGPEAFF.

This chain joins TRBV18 and TRBJ2-5; a possible D gene is TRBD1 (6 bases). The J call may be faulty, since TRBJ2-7 better matches the DNA end. This CDR3 comprises 13 residues. Germline loops: CDR1 KGHSH, CDR2 LQKENI. The CDR3 reads CASSLQGSYEQYF. CDR3 DNA sequence: TGTGCCAGCTCACTACAGGGATCCTACGAGCAGTACTTC.

This clone was recorded only once. The gene calls are TRBV29-1 and TRBJ2-1; 7 bases are shared with TRBD1. Germline CDR1 is SQVTM and CDR2 is ANQGSEA. J gave up 5 bases and V 6 bases, and 19 bases lay outside the gene matches. The CDR3 covers 17 residues. CDR3 region: CSVAGTAVLVMNNEQFF. The DNA for the CDR3 is TGCAGCGTCGCCGGGACAGCCGTTTTAGTTATGAACAATGAGCAGTTCTTC.